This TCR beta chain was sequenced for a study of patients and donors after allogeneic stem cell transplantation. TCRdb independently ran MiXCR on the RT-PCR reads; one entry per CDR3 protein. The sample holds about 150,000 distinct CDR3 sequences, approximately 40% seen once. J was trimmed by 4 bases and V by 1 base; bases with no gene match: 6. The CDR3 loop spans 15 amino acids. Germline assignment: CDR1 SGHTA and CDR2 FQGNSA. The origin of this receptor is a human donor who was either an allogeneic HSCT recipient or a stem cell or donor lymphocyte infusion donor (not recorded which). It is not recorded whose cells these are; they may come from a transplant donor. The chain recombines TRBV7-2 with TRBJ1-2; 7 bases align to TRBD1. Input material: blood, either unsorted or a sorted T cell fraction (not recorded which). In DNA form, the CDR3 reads TGTGCCAGCAGCTTAGGTTCAGGGGGAGGCTATGGCTACACCTTC. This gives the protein CASSLGSGGGYGYTF.